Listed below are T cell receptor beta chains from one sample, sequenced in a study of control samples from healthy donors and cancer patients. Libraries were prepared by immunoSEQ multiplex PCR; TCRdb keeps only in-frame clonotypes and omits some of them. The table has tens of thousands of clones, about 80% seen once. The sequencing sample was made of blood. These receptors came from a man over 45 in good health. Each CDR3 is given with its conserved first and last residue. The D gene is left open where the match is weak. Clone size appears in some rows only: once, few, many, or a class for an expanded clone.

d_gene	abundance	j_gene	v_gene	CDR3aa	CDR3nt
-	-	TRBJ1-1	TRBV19	CASKERQSNTEAFF	TGTGCCTCTAAGGAGCGACAGTCGAACACTGAAGCTTTCTTT
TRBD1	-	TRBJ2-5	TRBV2	CASTLIQGAETQYF	TGTGCCAGCACTCTTATCCAGGGGGCAGAGACCCAGTACTTC
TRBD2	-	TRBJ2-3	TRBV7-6	CASSLGAGGRDTQYF	TGTGCCAGCAGCTTAGGAGCGGGAGGCAGAGATACGCAGTATTTT
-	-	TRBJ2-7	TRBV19	CASSIGLRAYEQYF	TGTGCCAGTAGTATAGGGCTACGGGCCTACGAGCAGTACTTC
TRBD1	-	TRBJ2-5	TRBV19	CASRPGQGVGQETQYF	TGTGCCAGCCGCCCCGGACAGGGGGTTGGACAAGAGACCCAGTACTTC
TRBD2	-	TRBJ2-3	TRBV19	CASTTSGASTDTQYF	TGTGCCAGTACGACTAGCGGGGCTAGCACAGATACGCAGTATTTT
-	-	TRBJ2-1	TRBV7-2	CASSAGLAQDEQFF	TGTGCCAGCAGCGCAGGCCTAGCTCAGGATGAGCAGTTCTTC
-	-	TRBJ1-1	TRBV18	CASSPFPSQNTEAFF	TGTGCCAGCTCACCCTTCCCATCACAGAACACTGAAGCTTTCTTT
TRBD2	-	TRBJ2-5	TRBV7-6	CASSLGVRGTSGNRETQYF	TGTGCCAGCAGCTTAGGGGTCCGCGGGACTAGCGGGAACCGAGAGACCCAGTACTTC
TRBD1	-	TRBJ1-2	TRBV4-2	CASSETGAYGYTF	TGTGCCAGCAGCGAGACAGGGGCGTATGGCTACACCTTC
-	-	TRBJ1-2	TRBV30	CAWSGEGTYGYTF	TGTGCCTGGAGTGGTGAGGGGACCTATGGCTACACCTTC
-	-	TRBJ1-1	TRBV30	CAWSLKPGIEAFF	TGTGCCTGGAGTCTAAAACCGGGAATTGAAGCTTTCTTT
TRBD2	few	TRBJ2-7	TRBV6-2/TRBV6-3	CASSPLEASGSYEQYF	TGTGCCAGCAGTCCCCTGGAGGCTAGCGGCTCCTACGAGCAGTACTTC
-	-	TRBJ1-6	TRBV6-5	CASSYGDSRVALHF	TGTGCCAGCAGTTACGGAGACAGTCGGGTTGCCCTCCACTTT
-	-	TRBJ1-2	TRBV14	CASSPRVAREGYTF	TGTGCCAGCAGCCCCAGGGTGGCCCGAGAAGGCTACACCTTC
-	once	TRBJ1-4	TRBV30	CAWTGARGKLFF	TGTGCCTGGACCGGGGCCAGAGGCAAACTGTTTTTT
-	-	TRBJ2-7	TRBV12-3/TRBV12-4	CASSPDSYEQYF	TGTGCCAGCAGCCCGGACTCCTACGAGCAGTACTTC
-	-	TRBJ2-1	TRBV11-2	CASRQGGRNEQFF	TGTGCCAGCAGGCAGGGGGGGAGGAATGAGCAGTTCTTC
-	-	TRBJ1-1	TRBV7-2	CASSSMNTASTEAFF	TGTGCCAGCAGCTCCATGAATACAGCGAGCACTGAAGCTTTCTTT
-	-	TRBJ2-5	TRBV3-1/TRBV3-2	CASIPSGPGSQYF	TGTGCCAGCATACCCTCGGGGCCCGGGTCCCAGTACTTC
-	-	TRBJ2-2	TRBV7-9	CASTPGMGAGELFF	TGTGCCAGCACCCCGGGTATGGGGGCCGGGGAGCTGTTTTTT
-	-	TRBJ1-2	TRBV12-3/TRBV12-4	CASSSGYGYTF	TGTGCCAGCAGTTCCGGCTATGGCTACACCTTC
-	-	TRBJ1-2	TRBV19	CASSIAEGRGYTF	TGTGCCAGTAGTATAGCTGAGGGGCGCGGCTACACCTTC
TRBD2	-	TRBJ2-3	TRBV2	CASSLRSGVTDTQYF	TGTGCCAGCAGTTTACGTAGCGGGGTCACAGATACGCAGTATTTT
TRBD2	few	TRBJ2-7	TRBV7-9	CASSLGLAGGPYEQYF	TGTGCCAGCAGCTTAGGTCTAGCGGGAGGGCCATACGAGCAGTACTTC
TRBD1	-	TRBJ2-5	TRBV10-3	CAISNRDRGGQETQYF	TGTGCCATCAGTAACCGGGACAGGGGGGGGCAAGAGACCCAGTACTTC
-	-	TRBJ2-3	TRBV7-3	CASSLRGGVDTQYF	TGTGCCAGCAGCTTAAGAGGGGGGGTAGATACGCAGTATTTT
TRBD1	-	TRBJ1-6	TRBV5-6	CASSQGGQGSPLHF	TGTGCCAGCAGCCAGGGGGGACAGGGTTCACCCCTCCACTTT
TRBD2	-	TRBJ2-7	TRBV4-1	CASSLAYFSGRGYEQYF	TGCGCCAGCAGCCTCGCGTACTTTAGCGGGAGGGGATACGAGCAGTACTTC